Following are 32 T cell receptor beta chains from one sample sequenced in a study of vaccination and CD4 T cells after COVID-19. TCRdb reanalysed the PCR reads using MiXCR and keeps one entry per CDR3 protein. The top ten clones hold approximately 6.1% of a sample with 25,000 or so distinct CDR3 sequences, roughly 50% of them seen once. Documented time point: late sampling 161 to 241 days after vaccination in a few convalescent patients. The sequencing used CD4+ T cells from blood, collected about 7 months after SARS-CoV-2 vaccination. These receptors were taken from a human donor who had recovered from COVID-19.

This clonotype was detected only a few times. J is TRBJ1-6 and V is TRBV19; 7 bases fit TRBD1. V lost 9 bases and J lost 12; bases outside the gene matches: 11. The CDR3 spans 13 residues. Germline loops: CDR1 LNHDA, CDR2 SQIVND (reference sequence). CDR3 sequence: CARGGQVGEPLHF. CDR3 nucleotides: TGTGCCAGGGGAGGACAGGTTGGAGAACCCCTCCACTTT.

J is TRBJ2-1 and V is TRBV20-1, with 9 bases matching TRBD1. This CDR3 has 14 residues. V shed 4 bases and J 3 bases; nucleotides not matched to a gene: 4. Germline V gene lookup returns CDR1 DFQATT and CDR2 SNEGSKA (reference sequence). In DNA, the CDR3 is TGCAGTGCTACCGGACAGGGGTTCTACAATGAGCAGTTCTTC. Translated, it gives CSATGQGFYNEQFF.

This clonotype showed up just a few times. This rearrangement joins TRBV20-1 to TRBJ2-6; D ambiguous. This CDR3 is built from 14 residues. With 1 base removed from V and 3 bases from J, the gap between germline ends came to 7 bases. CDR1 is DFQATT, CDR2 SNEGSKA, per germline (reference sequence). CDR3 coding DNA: TGCAGTGCTAGAGTCCCAAATGGGGCCAACGTCCTGACTTTC. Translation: CSARVPNGANVLTF.

The CDR3: CASSLEGQPQHF. In DNA, the CDR3 is TGTGCCAGCAGCCTCGAGGGCCAGCCCCAGCATTTT. V is TRBV7-2 and J is TRBJ1-5; D remains unclear. Trimming took off 5 bases at V and 7 bases at J, with 9 bases between the two ends. There are 12 residues in the CDR3. Looked up from germline, CDR1 is SGHTA and CDR2 is FQGNSA.

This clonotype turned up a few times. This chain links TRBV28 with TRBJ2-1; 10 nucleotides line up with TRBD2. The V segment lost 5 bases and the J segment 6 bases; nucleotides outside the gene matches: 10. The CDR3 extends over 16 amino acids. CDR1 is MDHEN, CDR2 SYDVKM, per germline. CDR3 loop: CASSPYGLAGVNEQFF. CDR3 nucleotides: TGTGCCAGCAGTCCCTATGGGCTAGCGGGAGTCAATGAGCAGTTCTTC.

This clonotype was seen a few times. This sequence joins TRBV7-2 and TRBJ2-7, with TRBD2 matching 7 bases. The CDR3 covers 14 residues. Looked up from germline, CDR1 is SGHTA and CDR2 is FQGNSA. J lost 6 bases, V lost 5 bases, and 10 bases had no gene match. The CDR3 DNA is TGTGCCAGCAGCCGGGACTATGGAGGTCGCGAGCAGTACTTC. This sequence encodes CASSRDYGGREQYF.

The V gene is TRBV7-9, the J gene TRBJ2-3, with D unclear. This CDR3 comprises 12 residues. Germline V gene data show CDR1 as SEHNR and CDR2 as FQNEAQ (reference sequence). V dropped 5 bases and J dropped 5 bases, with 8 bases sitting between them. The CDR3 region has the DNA TGTGCCAGCAGCCCTGCCGGAGATACGCAGTATTTT. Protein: CASSPAGDTQYF.

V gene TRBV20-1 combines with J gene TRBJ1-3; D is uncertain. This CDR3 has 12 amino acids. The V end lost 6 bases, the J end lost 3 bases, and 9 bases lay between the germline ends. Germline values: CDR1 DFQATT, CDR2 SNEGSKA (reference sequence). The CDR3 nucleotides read TGCAGTGCCCTTATAGGTGGAAACACCATATATTTT. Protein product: CSALIGGNTIYF.

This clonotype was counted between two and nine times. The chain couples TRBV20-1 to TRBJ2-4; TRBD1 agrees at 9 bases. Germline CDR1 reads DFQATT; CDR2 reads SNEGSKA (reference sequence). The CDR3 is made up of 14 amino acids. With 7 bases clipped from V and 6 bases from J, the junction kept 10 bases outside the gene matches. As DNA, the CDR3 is TGCAGTGTACCGGGACAGGGCCAAGGAAACATTCAGTACTTC. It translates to CSVPGQGQGNIQYF.

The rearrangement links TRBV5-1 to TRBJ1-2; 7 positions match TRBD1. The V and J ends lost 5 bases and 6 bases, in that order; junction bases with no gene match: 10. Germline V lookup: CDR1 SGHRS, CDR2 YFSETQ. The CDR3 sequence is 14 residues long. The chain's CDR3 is CASRLTTGDNGYTF. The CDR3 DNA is TGCGCCAGCAGACTAACTACAGGGGATAATGGCTACACCTTC. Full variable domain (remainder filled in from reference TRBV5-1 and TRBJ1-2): KAGVTQTPRYLIKTRGQQVTLSCSPISGHRSVSWYQQTPGQGLQFLFEYFSETQRNKGNFPGRFSGRQFSNSRSEMNVSTLELGDSALYLCASRLTTGDNGYTFGSGTRLTVV.

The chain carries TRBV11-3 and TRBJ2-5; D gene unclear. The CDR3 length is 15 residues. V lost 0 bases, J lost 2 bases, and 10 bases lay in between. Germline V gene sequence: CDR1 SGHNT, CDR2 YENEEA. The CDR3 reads CASSLDGVQQETQYF. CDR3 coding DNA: TGTGCCAGCAGCTTAGATGGCGTACAGCAAGAGACCCAGTACTTC.

In DNA form, the CDR3 reads TGTGCCACATCGGACAGGGCGGACTATGGCTACACCTTC. This codes for CATSDRADYGYTF. The J gene is TRBJ1-2, the V gene TRBV7-8; 8 bases are shared with TRBD1. The germline CDR1 and CDR2 sequences are SGHVS and FQNEAQ. V lost 10 bases and J lost 3; bases outside the gene matches: 7. The CDR3 sequence is 13 residues long.

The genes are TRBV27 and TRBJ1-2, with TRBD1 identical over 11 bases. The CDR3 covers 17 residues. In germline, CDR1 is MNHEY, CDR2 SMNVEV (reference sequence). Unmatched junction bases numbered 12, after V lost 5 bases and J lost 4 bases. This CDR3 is CASSPRTGGAWSYGYTF. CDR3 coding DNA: TGTGCCAGCAGTCCTAGGACAGGGGGCGCTTGGTCCTATGGCTACACCTTC.

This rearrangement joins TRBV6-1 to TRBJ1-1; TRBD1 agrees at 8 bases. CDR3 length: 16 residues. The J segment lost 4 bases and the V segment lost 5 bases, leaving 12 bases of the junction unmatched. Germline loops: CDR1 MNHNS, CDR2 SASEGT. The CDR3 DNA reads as TGTGCCAGCAGTCTTCGCACAGGGGGGGTGAGCACTGAAGCTTTCTTT. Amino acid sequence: CASSLRTGGVSTEAFF.

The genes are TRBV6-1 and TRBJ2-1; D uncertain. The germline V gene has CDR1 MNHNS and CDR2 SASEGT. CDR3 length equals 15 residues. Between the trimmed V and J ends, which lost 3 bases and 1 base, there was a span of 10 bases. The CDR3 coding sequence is TGTGCCAGCAGTGATTGGACGGTTTCCTACAATGAGCAGTTCTTC. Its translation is CASSDWTVSYNEQFF.

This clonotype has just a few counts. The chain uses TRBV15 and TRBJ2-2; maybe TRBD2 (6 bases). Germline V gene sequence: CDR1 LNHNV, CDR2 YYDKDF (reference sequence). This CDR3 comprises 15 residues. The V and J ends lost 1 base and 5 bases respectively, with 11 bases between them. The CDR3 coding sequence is TGTGCCACCAGCAGAGGGGGTGCGGGGACCGGGGAGCTGTTTTTT. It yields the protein CATSRGGAGTGELFF. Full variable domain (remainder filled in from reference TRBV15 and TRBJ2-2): DAMVIQNPRYQVTQFGKPVTLSCSQTLNHNVMYWYQQKSSQAPKLLFHYYDKDFNNEADTPDNFQSRRPNTSFCFLDIRSPGLGDTAMYLCATSRGGAGTGELFFGEGSRLTVL.

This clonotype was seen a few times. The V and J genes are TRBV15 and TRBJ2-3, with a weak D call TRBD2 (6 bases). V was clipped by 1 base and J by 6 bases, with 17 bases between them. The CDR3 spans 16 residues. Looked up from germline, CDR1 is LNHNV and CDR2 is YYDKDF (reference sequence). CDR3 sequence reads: CATSRARLGGYDTQYF. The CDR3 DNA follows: TGTGCCACCAGCAGAGCGCGACTAGGTGGATACGATACGCAGTATTTT.

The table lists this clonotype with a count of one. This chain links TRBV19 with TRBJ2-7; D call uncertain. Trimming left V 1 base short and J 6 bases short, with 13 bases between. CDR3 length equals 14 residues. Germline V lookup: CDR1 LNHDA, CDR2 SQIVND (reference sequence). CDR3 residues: CASSIVGPPGEQYF. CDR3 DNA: TGTGCCAGTAGTATAGTCGGACCACCTGGCGAGCAGTACTTC.

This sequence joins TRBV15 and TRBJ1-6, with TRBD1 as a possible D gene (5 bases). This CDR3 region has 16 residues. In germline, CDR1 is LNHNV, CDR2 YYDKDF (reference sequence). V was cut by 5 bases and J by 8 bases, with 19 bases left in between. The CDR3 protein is CATSGTQAGYHSPLHF. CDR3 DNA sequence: TGTGCCACCAGCGGCACCCAGGCAGGGTACCATTCACCCCTCCACTTT. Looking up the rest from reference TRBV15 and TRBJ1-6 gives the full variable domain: DAMVIQNPRYQVTQFGKPVTLSCSQTLNHNVMYWYQQKSSQAPKLLFHYYDKDFNNEADTPDNFQSRRPNTSFCFLDIRSPGLGDTAMYLCATSGTQAGYHSPLHFGNGTRLTVT.

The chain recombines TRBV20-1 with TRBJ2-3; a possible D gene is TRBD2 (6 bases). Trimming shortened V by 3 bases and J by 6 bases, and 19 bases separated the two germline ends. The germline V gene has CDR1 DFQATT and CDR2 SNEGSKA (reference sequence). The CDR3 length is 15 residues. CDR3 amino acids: CSASEGLFKQDTQYF. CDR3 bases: TGCAGTGCTAGTGAGGGACTCTTCAAACAGGATACGCAGTATTTT.

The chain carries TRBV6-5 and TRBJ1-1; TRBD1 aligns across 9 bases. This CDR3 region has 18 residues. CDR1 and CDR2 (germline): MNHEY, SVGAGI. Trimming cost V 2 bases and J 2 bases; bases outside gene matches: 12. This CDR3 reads CASSYNPGTGRTNTEAFF. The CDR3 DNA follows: TGTGCCAGCAGTTACAATCCCGGGACAGGGAGAACCAACACTGAAGCTTTCTTT.

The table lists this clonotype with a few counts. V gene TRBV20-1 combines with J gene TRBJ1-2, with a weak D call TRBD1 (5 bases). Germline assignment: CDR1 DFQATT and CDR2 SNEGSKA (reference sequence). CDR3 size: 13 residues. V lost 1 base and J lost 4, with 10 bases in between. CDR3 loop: CSARASRVYGYTF. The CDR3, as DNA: TGCAGTGCTAGAGCGAGCAGGGTCTATGGCTACACCTTC.

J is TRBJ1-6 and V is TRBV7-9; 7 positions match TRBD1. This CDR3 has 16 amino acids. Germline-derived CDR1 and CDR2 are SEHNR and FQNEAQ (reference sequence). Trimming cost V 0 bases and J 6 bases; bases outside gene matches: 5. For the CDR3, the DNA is TGTGCCAGCAGCTTAGCGGGGGGGGACAGTAATTCACCCCTCCACTTT. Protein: CASSLAGGDSNSPLHF.

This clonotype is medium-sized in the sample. CDR3 protein: CASSAGWEHTDTQYF. In DNA form, the CDR3 reads TGTGCCAGCAGTGCGGGCTGGGAGCACACAGATACGCAGTATTTT. The rearrangement uses TRBV6-2 or TRBV6-3 and TRBJ2-3, with a tentative D call TRBD2 (5 bases). Deletions cut 5 bases from V and 2 bases from J, with 14 bases between. This CDR3 is built from 15 residues. Looked up from germline, CDR1 is MNHEY and CDR2 is SVGEGT.

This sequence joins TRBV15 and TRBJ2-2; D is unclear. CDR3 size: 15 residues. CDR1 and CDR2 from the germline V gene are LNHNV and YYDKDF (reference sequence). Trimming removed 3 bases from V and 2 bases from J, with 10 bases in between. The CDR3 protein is CATSRKRLNTGELFF. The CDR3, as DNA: TGTGCCACCAGCAGGAAAAGACTTAACACCGGGGAGCTGTTTTTT. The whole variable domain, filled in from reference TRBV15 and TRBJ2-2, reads DAMVIQNPRYQVTQFGKPVTLSCSQTLNHNVMYWYQQKSSQAPKLLFHYYDKDFNNEADTPDNFQSRRPNTSFCFLDIRSPGLGDTAMYLCATSRKRLNTGELFFGEGSRLTVL.

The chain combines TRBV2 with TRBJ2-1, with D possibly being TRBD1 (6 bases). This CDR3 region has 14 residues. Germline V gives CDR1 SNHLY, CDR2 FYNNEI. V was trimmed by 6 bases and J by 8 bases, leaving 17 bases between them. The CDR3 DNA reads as TGTGCCAGCAGCATAACGGCTGGGGGCGATGAGCAGTTCTTC. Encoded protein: CASSITAGGDEQFF.

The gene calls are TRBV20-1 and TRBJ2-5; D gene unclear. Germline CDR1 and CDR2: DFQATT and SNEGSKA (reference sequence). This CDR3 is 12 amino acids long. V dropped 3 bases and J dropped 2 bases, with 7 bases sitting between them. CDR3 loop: CSASYRQETQYF. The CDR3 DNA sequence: TGCAGTGCTAGTTACAGACAAGAGACCCAGTACTTC.

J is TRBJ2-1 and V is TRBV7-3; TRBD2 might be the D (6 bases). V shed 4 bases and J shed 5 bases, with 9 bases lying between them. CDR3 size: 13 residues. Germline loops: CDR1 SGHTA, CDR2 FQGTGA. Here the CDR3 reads CASSSGLDNEQFF. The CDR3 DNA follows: TGTGCCAGCAGCTCGGGACTGGACAATGAGCAGTTCTTC. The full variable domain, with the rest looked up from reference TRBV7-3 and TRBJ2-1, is GAGVSQTPSNKVTEKGKYVELRCDPISGHTALYWYRQSLGQGPEFLIYFQGTGAADDSGLPNDRFFAVRPEGSVSTLKIQRTERGDSAVYLCASSSGLDNEQFFGPGTRLTVL.

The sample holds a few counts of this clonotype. As DNA, the CDR3 is TGTGCCAGCAGTGGTGGGTATAAGGGGCGTGCTGAAGCTTTCTTT. Its translation: CASSGGYKGRAEAFF. This rearrangement joins TRBV27 to TRBJ1-1, with D perhaps TRBD1 (5 bases). Per the germline V gene, CDR1 is MNHEY and CDR2 is SMNVEV (reference sequence). The CDR3 is 15 residues long. With 5 bases removed from V and 6 bases from J, the gap between germline ends came to 19 bases.

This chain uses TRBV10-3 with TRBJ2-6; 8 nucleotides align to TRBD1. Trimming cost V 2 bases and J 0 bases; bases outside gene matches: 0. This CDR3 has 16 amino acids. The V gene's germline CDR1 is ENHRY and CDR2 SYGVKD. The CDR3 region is CAISETGGSGANVLTF. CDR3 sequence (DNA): TGTGCCATCAGTGAGACAGGGGGCTCTGGGGCCAACGTCCTGACTTTC.

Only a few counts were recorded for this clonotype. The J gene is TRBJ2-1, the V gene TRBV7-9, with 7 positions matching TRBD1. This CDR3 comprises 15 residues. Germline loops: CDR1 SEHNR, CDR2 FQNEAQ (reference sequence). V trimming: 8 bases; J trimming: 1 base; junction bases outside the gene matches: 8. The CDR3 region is CASARRDRSYNEQFF. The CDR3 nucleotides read TGTGCCAGCGCCCGCCGGGACAGATCCTACAATGAGCAGTTCTTC.

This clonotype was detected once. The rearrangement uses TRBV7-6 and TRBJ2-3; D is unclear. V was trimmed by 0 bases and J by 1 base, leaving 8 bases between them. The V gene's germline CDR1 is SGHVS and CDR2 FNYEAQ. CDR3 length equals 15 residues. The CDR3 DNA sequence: TGTGCCAGCAGCTTAGCTATCAGCGGCACAGATACGCAGTATTTT. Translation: CASSLAISGTDTQYF.